Listed below are T cell receptor beta chains from one sample, sequenced in a study of control samples from healthy donors and cancer patients. Sequencing used immunoSEQ multiplex PCR; TCRdb keeps in-frame clones, though not all of them. The sample consists of roughly 120,000 clones, 93% of them appearing once. The source material was blood. The receptors originated from a man younger than 45 in good health. Each CDR3 is given with its conserved first and last residue. The order of the fields is J gene, V gene, CDR3 length, D gene, clone size, CDR3 protein, CDR3 DNA. A D gene is named only where the DNA matches it firmly. Where a row states a size, it is once, few, many or the class of an expanded clone; other rows omit it.

>TRBJ2-2|TRBV29-1|10|NA|NA
CSVLTGELFF
TGCAGCGTTTTGACCGGGGAGCTGTTTTTT
>TRBJ2-3|TRBV5-1|16|TRBD2|NA
CASSLSQTAGGPPQYF
TGCGCCAGCAGCTTGTCACAAACGGCGGGGGGGCCACCGCAGTATTTT
>TRBJ1-2|TRBV2|13|NA|NA
CASSWDETRGYTF
TGTGCCAGCAGTTGGGACGAAACCCGGGGCTACACCTTC
>TRBJ1-1|TRBV7-8|15|TRBD1|NA
CASSRPLGQHTEAFF
TGTGCCAGCAGCCGCCCCTTGGGACAGCACACTGAAGCTTTCTTT
>TRBJ2-1|TRBV3-1/TRBV3-2|13|TRBD2|NA
CAGGLAGTNEQFF
TGTGCCGGTGGACTAGCGGGGACCAATGAGCAGTTCTTC
>TRBJ2-1|TRBV5-4|14|NA|NA
CASSLISFHNEQFF
TGTGCCAGCAGCTTGATTAGCTTCCACAATGAGCAGTTCTTC
>TRBJ2-1|TRBV6-5|15|NA|NA
CASSYSADVRNEQFF
TGTGCCAGCAGTTACTCAGCGGACGTAAGGAATGAGCAGTTCTTC
>TRBJ1-2|TRBV28|15|NA|NA
CASSLSSGPHRGYTF
TGTGCCAGCAGTCTCTCATCGGGACCCCATAGGGGCTACACCTTC
>TRBJ1-1|TRBV5-4|17|NA|NA
CASSLGGARGGNTEAFF
TGTGCCAGCAGCTTGGGGGGGGCCCGGGGCGGGAACACTGAAGCTTTCTTT
>TRBJ1-1|TRBV10-2|11|TRBD1|NA
CASIGQGEAFF
TGCGCCAGCATTGGACAGGGAGAAGCTTTCTTT
>TRBJ2-1|TRBV27|16|TRBD2|NA
CASSLVAGGGYNEQFF
TGTGCCAGCAGTTTAGTAGCGGGGGGCGGTTACAATGAGCAGTTCTTC
>TRBJ2-5|TRBV9|14|TRBD1|NA
CASSATGGTETQYF
TGTGCCAGCAGCGCCACAGGGGGCACGGAGACCCAGTACTTC
>TRBJ1-4|TRBV5-1|18|TRBD1|NA
CASSQNPRGLPTNEKLFF
TGCGCCAGCAGCCAAAACCCCAGGGGGCTTCCAACTAATGAAAAACTGTTTTTT
>TRBJ1-2|TRBV6-1|14|NA|once
CASSEARQNYGYTF
TGTGCCAGCAGTGAAGCCCGGCAAAACTATGGCTACACCTTC
>TRBJ2-5|TRBV19|13|NA|NA
CASRGRGQETQYF
TGTGCCAGTAGGGGTAGGGGTCAAGAGACCCAGTACTTC
>TRBJ2-3|TRBV2|16|NA|NA
CASRPLGEGATDTQYF
TGTGCCAGCAGGCCCCTGGGTGAAGGGGCGACAGATACGCAGTATTTT
>TRBJ1-3|TRBV6-5|15|NA|NA
CASSYSHNPGNTIYF
TGTGCCAGCAGTTACTCGCACAACCCTGGAAACACCATATATTTT
>TRBJ2-1|TRBV5-1|12|NA|NA
CASSPGGDGGFF
TGCGCCAGCAGCCCCGGTGGGGACGGAGGGTTCTTC
>TRBJ1-2|TRBV5-1|14|TRBD1|NA
CASSNGQGDYGYTF
TGCGCCAGCAGCAACGGACAGGGGGACTATGGCTACACCTTC
>TRBJ2-7|TRBV23-1|14|NA|NA
CASSQSGESYEQYF
TGCGCCAGCAGTCAATCCGGGGAGTCCTACGAGCAGTACTTC
>TRBJ1-2|TRBV30|17|TRBD1|NA
CAWSPRQGNLVLYGYTF
TGTGCCTGGAGTCCGAGACAGGGTAATCTCGTCCTCTATGGCTACACCTTC
>TRBJ1-1|TRBV9|14|TRBD1|NA
CASSAKTGDTEAFF
TGTGCCAGCAGCGCTAAAACAGGGGACACTGAAGCTTTCTTT
>TRBJ1-2|TRBV27|13|NA|once
CASSHLPNYGYTF
TGTGCCAGCAGTCACCTCCCTAACTATGGCTACACCTTC
>TRBJ1-1|TRBV15|16|NA|NA
CATSRVPLTGNTEAFF
TGTGCCACCAGCAGAGTCCCCCTGACTGGGAACACTGAAGCTTTCTTT
>TRBJ2-5|TRBV19|13|TRBD2|NA
CASRGTSWETQYF
TGTGCCAGTAGGGGGACTAGTTGGGAGACCCAGTACTTC
>TRBJ1-1|TRBV5-8|13|TRBD1|NA
CASSYIQGTEAFF
TGTGCCAGCAGCTATATACAGGGGACTGAAGCTTTCTTT
>TRBJ2-1|TRBV5-1|15|TRBD2|NA
CASSPRGLAYNEQFF
TGCGCCAGCAGCCCAAGGGGACTAGCGTACAATGAGCAGTTCTTC
>TRBJ2-1|TRBV27|13|TRBD2|NA
CASSPGLAGEQFF
TGTGCCAGCAGTCCGGGACTAGCGGGGGAGCAGTTCTTC
>TRBJ2-3|TRBV11-2|12|NA|NA
CASSSLGDTQYF
TGTGCCAGCAGCTCCCTCGGGGATACGCAGTATTTT